This entry features one T cell receptor beta chain sequence. Antigen specificity is unknown. This sample stems from a study of shared clonotypes between healthy human individuals. The study, taken as a whole, reports: Sample collection involved blood only; tissue repertoires are likely different.

Repertoires were generated with immunoSEQ multiplex PCR, while TCRdb's copy carries only in-frame clones and drops some. The sample yields more than 1 million clones, approximately 78% seen once. With V trimmed by 3 bases and J by 5 bases, 6 bases remained unmatched. This CDR3 has 16 residues. CDR1 and CDR2 (germline): SGDLS, YYNGEE. This clonotype was obtained from a man between 18 and 29 years old in good health. Some clones in this sample may be carry-over from other donors' samples. The chain combines TRBV9 with TRBJ2-5; 14 nucleotides agree with TRBD2. Sequenced sample: memory CD4+ T cells from PBMCs. The subset: CD45RA-negative fraction. CDR3: CASSAPGLAGVETQYF. The DNA of the CDR3 is TGTGCCAGCAGCGCACCGGGACTAGCGGGAGTGGAGACCCAGTACTTC.